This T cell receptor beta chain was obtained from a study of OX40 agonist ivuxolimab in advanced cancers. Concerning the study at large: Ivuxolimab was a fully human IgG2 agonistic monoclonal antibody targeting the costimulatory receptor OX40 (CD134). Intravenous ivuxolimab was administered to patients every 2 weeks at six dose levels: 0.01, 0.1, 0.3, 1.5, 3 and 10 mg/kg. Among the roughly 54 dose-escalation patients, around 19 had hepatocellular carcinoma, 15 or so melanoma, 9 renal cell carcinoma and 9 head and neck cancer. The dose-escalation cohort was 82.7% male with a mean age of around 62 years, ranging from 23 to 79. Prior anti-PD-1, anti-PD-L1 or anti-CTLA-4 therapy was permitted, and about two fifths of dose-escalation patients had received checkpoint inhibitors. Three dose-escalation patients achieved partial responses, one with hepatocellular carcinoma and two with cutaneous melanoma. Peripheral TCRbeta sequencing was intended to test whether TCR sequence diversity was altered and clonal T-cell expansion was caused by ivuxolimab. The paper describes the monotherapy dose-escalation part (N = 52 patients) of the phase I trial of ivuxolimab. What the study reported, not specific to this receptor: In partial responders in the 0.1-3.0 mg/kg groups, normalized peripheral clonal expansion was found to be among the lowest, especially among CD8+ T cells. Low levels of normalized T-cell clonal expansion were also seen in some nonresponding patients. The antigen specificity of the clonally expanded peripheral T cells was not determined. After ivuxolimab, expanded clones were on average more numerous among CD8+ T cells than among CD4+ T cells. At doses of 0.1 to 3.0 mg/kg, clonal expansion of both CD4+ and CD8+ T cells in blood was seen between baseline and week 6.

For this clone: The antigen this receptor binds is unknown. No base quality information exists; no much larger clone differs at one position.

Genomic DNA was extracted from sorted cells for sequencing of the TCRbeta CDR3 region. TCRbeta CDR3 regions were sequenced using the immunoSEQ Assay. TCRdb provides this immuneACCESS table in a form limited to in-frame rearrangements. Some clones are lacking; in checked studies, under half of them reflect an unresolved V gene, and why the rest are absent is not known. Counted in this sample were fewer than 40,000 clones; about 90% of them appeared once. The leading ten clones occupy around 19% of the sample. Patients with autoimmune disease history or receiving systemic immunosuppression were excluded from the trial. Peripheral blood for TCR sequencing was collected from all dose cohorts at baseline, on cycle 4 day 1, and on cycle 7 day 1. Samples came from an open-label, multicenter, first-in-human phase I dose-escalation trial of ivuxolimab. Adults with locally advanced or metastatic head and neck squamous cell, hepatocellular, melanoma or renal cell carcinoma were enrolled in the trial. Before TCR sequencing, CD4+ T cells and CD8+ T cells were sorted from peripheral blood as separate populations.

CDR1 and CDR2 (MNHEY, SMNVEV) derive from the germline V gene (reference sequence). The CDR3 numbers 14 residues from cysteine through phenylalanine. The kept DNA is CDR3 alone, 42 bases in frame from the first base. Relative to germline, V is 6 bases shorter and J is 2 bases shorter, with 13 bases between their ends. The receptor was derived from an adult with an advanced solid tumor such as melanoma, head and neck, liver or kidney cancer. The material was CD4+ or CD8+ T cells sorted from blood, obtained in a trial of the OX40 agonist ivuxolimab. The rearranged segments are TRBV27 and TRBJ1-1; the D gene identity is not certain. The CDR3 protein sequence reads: CASSPGDLNTEAFF. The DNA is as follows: TGTGCCAGCAGCCCTGGGGATCTCAACACTGAAGCTTTCTTT.